The 2 T cell receptor beta chains given below trace back to one sample, sequenced in a study of blood T cell repertoires in COVID-19. Assay: immunoSEQ multiplex PCR; the TCRdb copy retains only in-frame clones and omits some. The repertoire holds about 49,000 clones, with approximately 85% as singletons. The sequencing input was peripheral blood. The receptors derive from a human donor in a cohort sampled during active COVID-19.

The chain combines TRBV7-2 with TRBJ2-2; TRBD2 aligns across 13 bases. V shed 5 bases and J 9 bases; nucleotides not matched to a gene: 3. This CDR3 has 14 amino acids. CDR1 is SGHTA, CDR2 FQGNSA, per germline. In DNA, the CDR3 is TGTGCCAGCAGCGGCGGGACTAGCGGGAGGGAGCTGTTTTTT. Amino acid sequence: CASSGGTSGRELFF.

The chain has TRBV29-1 and TRBJ1-3; D is perhaps TRBD1 (6 bases). This CDR3 has 15 amino acids. Germline assignment: CDR1 SQVTM and CDR2 ANQGSEA. Trimming took 3 bases from V and 7 from J, leaving 19 bases between them. Written as DNA, the CDR3 is TGCAGCGTTGATGTGTGGGGGCGCAAGGGGAACACCATATATTTT. This gives the protein CSVDVWGRKGNTIYF. Based on the CDR3 plus reference TRBV29-1 and TRBJ1-3, the full variable domain is SAVISQKPSRDICQRGTSLTIQCQVDSQVTMMFWYRQQPGQSLTLIATANQGSEATYESGFVIDKFPISRPNLTFSTLTVSNMSPEDSSIYLCSVDVWGRKGNTIYFGEGSWLTVV.